The 23 T cell receptor beta chains given below trace back to one sample, sequenced in a study of blood T cell repertoires in COVID-19. The method was immunoSEQ multiplex PCR; TCRdb's version includes in-frame clones alone and lacks a portion of them. The sample carries 150,000 to 200,000 clones, roughly 82% recorded once. The sample taken for sequencing was PBMCs or T cells enriched from blood (not recorded which). These receptors were collected from a woman aged 60-70 years with acute COVID-19.

This clone has a single count. The chain recombines TRBV28 with TRBJ1-1; D perhaps matches TRBD1 (5 bases). The length of the CDR3 is 14 residues. Trimming took off 4 bases at V and 4 bases at J, with 13 bases between the two ends. Germline CDR1 is MDHEN and CDR2 is SYDVKM. The CDR3 region has the DNA TGTGCCAGCAGTTCCCCCAGGGCGACCACTGAAGCTTTCTTT. It yields the protein CASSSPRATTEAFF. The entire variable domain, with the rest obtained from reference TRBV28 and TRBJ1-1, is as follows: DVKVTQSSRYLVKRTGEKVFLECVQDMDHENMFWYRQDPGLGLRLIYFSYDVKMKEKGDIPEGYSVSREKKERFSLILESASTNQTSMYLCASSSPRATTEAFFGQGTRLTVV.

This clone was picked up one time. This chain uses TRBV4-3 with TRBJ1-1; D is perhaps TRBD1 (5 bases). The CDR3 is made up of 17 amino acids. Germline V gives CDR1 LGHNA, CDR2 YSLEER. V shed 0 bases and J shed 3 bases, with 17 bases lying between them. The DNA for the CDR3 is TGCGCCAGCAGCCAAGAGAGCATAGGGGCCCTATACACTGAAGCTTTCTTT. It yields the protein CASSQESIGALYTEAFF.

The gene calls are TRBV27 and TRBJ1-3; TRBD1 aligns across 8 bases. CDR3 length: 15 residues. Germline values: CDR1 MNHEY, CDR2 SMNVEV (reference sequence). V was clipped by 6 bases and J by 0 bases; unmatched bases: 4. In DNA, the CDR3 is TGTGCCAGCAGACCGCAGGGGGCCTCTGGAAACACCATATATTTT. Its translation: CASRPQGASGNTIYF.

The chain uses TRBV10-2 and TRBJ2-2, with D perhaps TRBD1 (6 bases). The germline gives CDR1 WSHSY, CDR2 SAAADI. V lost 9 bases to trimming and J lost 1 base, with 9 bases between them. The CDR3 loop spans 13 amino acids. The CDR3, as DNA: TGCGCCAGAGCCAGGGGGAACACCGGGGAGCTGTTTTTT. Amino acid sequence: CARARGNTGELFF.

The rearrangement uses TRBV29-1 and TRBJ2-5, with 7 bases that match TRBD2. The CDR3 loop spans 12 amino acids. In germline, CDR1 is SQVTM, CDR2 ANQGSEA. V shed 5 bases, J shed 3 bases, and the junction held 3 bases outside the gene matches. CDR3 nucleotide sequence: TGCAGCGTTTGGGGAGGGGAAGAGACCCAGTACTTC. It specifies CSVWGGEETQYF.

The V call is TRBV5-6, the J call TRBJ2-5; D may be TRBD1 (6 bases). Trimming cost V 0 bases and J 2 bases, with 11 bases left between them. Germline V gene data show CDR1 as SGHDT and CDR2 as YYEEEE. The CDR3 consists of 15 residues. CDR3: CASSLARGRQETQYF. The CDR3 DNA follows: TGTGCCAGCAGCTTGGCCAGGGGTAGGCAAGAGACCCAGTACTTC.

This clone was detected once. CDR3 amino acids: CASSMSGSTGVGAQPQHF. The CDR3 DNA reads as TGTGCCAGTAGTATGAGTGGATCCACAGGGGTTGGGGCTCAGCCCCAGCATTTT. V gene TRBV19 combines with J gene TRBJ1-5; 7 bases fit TRBD1. J was trimmed by 6 bases and V by 3 bases; bases with no gene match: 17. Germline V CDR1 and CDR2: LNHDA, SQIVND (reference sequence). The CDR3 sequence is 18 residues long.

CDR3 sequence: CASSVASRGLTVEQFF. The CDR3 nucleotides are TGTGCCAGCAGCGTAGCTTCGCGGGGGCTGACGGTGGAGCAGTTCTTC. The chain links TRBV9 to TRBJ2-1; tentative D call: TRBD2 (7 bases). This CDR3 is built from 16 residues. V was cut by 0 bases and J by 10 bases, with 20 bases left in between. CDR1 is SGDLS, CDR2 YYNGEE, per germline.

CDR3 DNA sequence: TGTGCCAGTAGGATCATGACAGGGGGAGGTCAAGCTTTCTTT. Amino acid sequence: CASRIMTGGGQAFF. This chain joins TRBV19 and TRBJ1-1; 9 bases are shared with TRBD1. The CDR3 is 14 amino acids. Germline CDR1 and CDR2: LNHDA and SQIVND (reference sequence). The trim removed 6 bases at V and 9 bases at J, leaving 11 bases unmatched.

The rearrangement uses TRBV11-2 and TRBJ1-2, with D possibly TRBD1 on 5 matching bases. CDR1 is SGHAT, CDR2 FQNNGV, per germline. V was trimmed by 5 bases and J by 3 bases, leaving 25 bases between them. This CDR3 has 18 residues. CDR3: CASSLDWDFIPGDYGYTF. The CDR3 DNA reads TGTGCCAGCAGCCTCGATTGGGACTTCATACCTGGGGACTATGGCTACACCTTC.

The rearrangement uses TRBV13 and TRBJ2-1, with 9 bases aligning to TRBD2. The germline CDR1 and CDR2 sequences are PRHDT and FYEKMQ (reference sequence). V shed 0 bases and J 2 bases; nucleotides not matched to a gene: 17. CDR3 length: 21 residues. CDR3 nucleotides: TGTGCCAGCAGCTTAGGGTTTGCCCTTTCGGTCGGGACTAGCACCTACAATGAGCAGTTCTTC. Protein sequence: CASSLGFALSVGTSTYNEQFF.

The chain couples TRBV3-1 (or the pseudogene TRBV3-2) to TRBJ2-1, with a possible D match to TRBD1 (6 bases). The germline V and J ends were trimmed by 5 bases and 6 bases, with 11 bases remaining between them. Germline V gives CDR1 LGHDT, CDR2 YNNKEL (reference sequence). The CDR3 sequence is 13 residues long. The CDR3 nucleotides read TGTGCCAGCAGCAGTCAGGGGAGCAATGAGCAGTTCTTC. This codes for CASSSQGSNEQFF.

J is TRBJ2-4 and V is TRBV10-2; D not certain. In germline, CDR1 is WSHSY, CDR2 SAAADI. CDR3 size: 14 residues. V lost 3 bases to trimming and J lost 7 bases, with 13 bases between them. The CDR3 sequence is CASSDRGLENIQYF. CDR3 in DNA: TGCGCCAGCAGTGATCGAGGCTTGGAGAACATTCAGTACTTC.

This clone has more than one count but fewer than ten. The chain has TRBV28 and TRBJ1-4, with D tentatively TRBD1 (5 bases). The CDR3 is 14 residues long. The V gene lost 7 bases and the J gene lost 4 bases, with 13 bases spanning the gap. The germline V gene encodes CDR1 MDHEN and CDR2 SYDVKM. The CDR3 bases are TGTGCCAGCATAGAGGGAGGGGTTAATGAAAAACTGTTTTTT. It codes for CASIEGGVNEKLFF.

This chain uses TRBV24-1 with TRBJ2-4, with 10 bases matching TRBD1. Germline trimming cut 4 bases from V and 1 base from J; bases unmatched to any gene: 3. Per the germline V gene, CDR1 is KGHDR and CDR2 is SFDVKD. The CDR3 sequence is 16 residues long. The DNA of the CDR3 is TGTGCCACCAGTGAACCGGGACAGGGGGCCAAAAACATTCAGTACTTC. It translates to CATSEPGQGAKNIQYF.

The chain recombines TRBV12-3 or TRBV12-4 with TRBJ2-1; D remains unclear. Trimming took 3 bases from V and 4 from J, leaving 7 bases between them. CDR3 length: 13 residues. The CDR3 DNA reads as TGTGCCAGCAGTTTCCCTAGATACAATGAGCAGTTCTTC. It is translated as CASSFPRYNEQFF.

The rearrangement uses TRBV5-4 and TRBJ1-5; possible D gene TRBD1, 6 bases. The CDR3 sequence is 15 residues long. CDR1 is SGHNT and CDR2 is YYREEE in the germline V gene (reference sequence). The ends were cut back, 4 bases at V and 3 bases at J, with 14 bases in the middle. CDR3 bases: TGTGCCAGCAGCGCTGCCGGGACACTCAATCAGCCCCAGCATTTT. Protein product: CASSAAGTLNQPQHF.

The J gene is TRBJ2-7, the V gene TRBV6-5; the match to TRBD2 covers 8 bases. CDR1 is MNHEY, CDR2 SVGAGI, per germline. The V gene end was trimmed by 5 bases and the J gene end by 1 base; junction bases not matched to a gene: 7. This CDR3 has 15 amino acids. The CDR3 DNA reads as TGTGCCAGCAGTCCAAGCGGGGGTCTATCCTACGAGCAGTACTTC. Amino acid sequence: CASSPSGGLSYEQYF.

The rearrangement joins TRBV10-1 to TRBJ2-1; 10 nucleotides match TRBD1. The CDR3 contains 14 residues. Germline V gene sequence: CDR1 WNHNN, CDR2 SYGVQD (reference sequence). V lost 6 bases, J lost 8 bases, and 7 bases stayed unmatched. This chain's CDR3 is CASRLTGGGDEQFF. CDR3 nucleotide sequence: TGCGCCAGCAGGCTGACAGGGGGCGGGGATGAGCAGTTCTTC.

The chain couples TRBV2 to TRBJ1-1, with 10 bases matching TRBD1. The CDR3 runs 15 residues. V gave up 6 bases and J gave up 3 bases; unmatched junction bases: 7. CDR1 is SNHLY and CDR2 is FYNNEI in the germline V gene. The CDR3 nucleotides read TGTGCCAGCAGAGAGGACAGGGGGGGGTACACTGAAGCTTTCTTT. Translating it yields CASREDRGGYTEAFF.

V is TRBV5-4 and J is TRBJ2-6, with 12 bases identical to TRBD2. The CDR3 covers 20 residues. Germline V gene lookup returns CDR1 SGHNT and CDR2 YYREEE (reference sequence). With 0 bases clipped from V and 1 base from J, the junction kept 8 bases outside the gene matches. The CDR3 protein is CASSLALTSGRGSGANVLTF. The CDR3 nucleotides read TGTGCCAGCAGCTTGGCACTGACTAGCGGGAGAGGGTCTGGGGCCAACGTCCTGACTTTC.

The chain has TRBV7-9 and TRBJ2-5; no reliable D call. Between the trimmed V and J ends, which lost 2 bases and 2 bases, there was a span of 9 bases. CDR1 SEHNR and CDR2 FQNEAQ come from the germline V gene (reference sequence). The CDR3 length is 14 residues. CDR3 sequence reads: CASSLTRAQETQYF. DNA of the CDR3: TGTGCCAGCAGCTTAACGAGAGCACAAGAGACCCAGTACTTC.

The count of this clone is one. The chain recombines TRBV6-2 or TRBV6-3 with TRBJ1-1; D uncertain. The CDR3 is made up of 13 amino acids. Deletions cut 5 bases from V and 5 bases from J, with 12 bases between. CDR1 MNHEY and CDR2 SVGEGT come from the germline V gene. As DNA, the CDR3 is TGTGCCAGCAGTCGCTCCGGGAGAACTGAAGCTTTCTTT. This translates into CASSRSGRTEAFF.